This T cell receptor beta chain was sequenced during a study of blood T cells in healthy people across ages. PCR was performed a second time for 7 to 11 cycles using a sample-barcoded 5' primer and a J-beta primer mix. Each CDR3 protein gets one entry after TCRdb re-called the 5' RACE reads with MiXCR. The sample gives about 720,000 distinct CDR3 sequences, roughly 20% of which show up once; around a fifth is in the top ten. Study-wide findings and caveats: Unsorted PBMCs blocked a conclusive comparison of naive and antigen-experienced cells. Older individuals had lower TCR beta diversity per million T cells (the decline was roughly linear).

As for this clonotype: Its specificity is unknown.

V was clipped by 2 bases and J by 3 bases; unmatched bases: 2. Germline values: CDR1 MNHNY, CDR2 SVGAGI (reference sequence). CDR3 size: 16 residues. The chain recombines TRBV6-6 with TRBJ2-6; 9 bases fit TRBD2. The receptor was isolated from a man between 65 and 85 years old in good health. What was sequenced was blood. Here the CDR3 reads CASSYAAGGGANVLTF. The CDR3 region has the DNA TGTGCCAGCAGTTACGCAGCGGGAGGTGGGGCCAACGTCCTGACTTTC.